This T cell receptor (beta chain) was documented in a study of T cell changes during pregnancy in multiple sclerosis. The method was immunoSEQ multiplex PCR; TCRdb's version includes in-frame clones alone and lacks a portion of them. The sample holds 45,000 to 55,000 clones, 88% seen once. Sequenced here: CD4+ T cells from peripheral blood mononuclear cells, sampled in the second trimester of pregnancy. The TCR was taken from a female donor with multiple sclerosis, enrolled in a pregnancy study.

The DNA for the CDR3 is TGCGCCAGCAGCTTGTTGGGGGGAAGAACCTCGAGCGGCGGCTCCTACAATGAGCAGTTCTTC. Its protein product is CASSLLGGRTSSGGSYNEQFF. The chain links TRBV5-1 to TRBJ2-1; D is perhaps TRBD2 (6 bases). V was pared by 1 base and J by 0 bases, with 26 bases between. Germline CDR1 SGHRS, CDR2 YFSETQ. The CDR3 sequence is 21 residues long.